This T cell receptor beta chain originates from a study of T-cell reconstitution after alpha-beta-depleted transplantation in children. The TCRbeta library was prepared with unique molecular identifiers. TCRdb re-analysed the PCR reads in MiXCR, keeping a single row per CDR3 protein. This table holds hundreds of thousands of distinct CDR3 sequences, approximately 13% found once. CDR3 length: 18 residues. With V trimmed by 2 bases and J by 0 bases, 10 bases remained unmatched. Germline lookup yields CDR1 SGHAT and CDR2 FQNNGV. This clonotype occurred a few times. The chain links TRBV11-2 to TRBJ2-7, with 10 bases aligning to TRBD2. The specimen was PBMCs, mostly from graft donor cells, collected 360 days after TCRalphabeta/CD19-depleted stem cell transplant. The sequence came from a male patient between 5 and 17 years old who had a stem cell transplant for acute myeloid leukemia, so the T cells may come from the graft donor. This chain's CDR3 is CASSLFARGLAASYEQYF. The CDR3 DNA reads TGTGCCAGCAGCTTATTTGCCCGAGGACTAGCGGCCTCCTACGAGCAGTACTTC.